These 31 T cell receptor beta chains came from one sample sequenced in a study of T cell responses to AZD1222 COVID-19 vaccine. TCRdb keeps only in-frame clones here, not all; method: immunoSEQ multiplex PCR. In the table there are 120,000 or so clones, approximately 85% of which are singletons. Sequencing used peripheral blood, obtained on day 0 of AZD1222 vaccination. The receptors come from an adult in good health.

This chain uses TRBV19 with TRBJ2-7; D is unclear. The CDR3 totals 14 residues. With 3 bases removed from V and 0 bases from J, the gap between germline ends came to 9 bases. Germline V lookup: CDR1 LNHDA, CDR2 SQIVND (reference sequence). For the CDR3, the DNA is TGTGCCAGTAGTATCCGGACGAACTCCTACGAGCAGTACTTC. It is translated as CASSIRTNSYEQYF.

V and J are TRBV5-1 and TRBJ1-1, with 7 nucleotides matching TRBD1. The CDR3 runs to 13 residues. Germline CDR1 is SGHRS and CDR2 is YFSETQ. The V gene end was trimmed by 3 bases and the J gene end by 7 bases; junction bases not matched to a gene: 6. In DNA form, the CDR3 reads TGCGCCAGCAGCTGGCCGGCAGGGGGTGAAGCTTTCTTT. Its protein product is CASSWPAGGEAFF. Full variable domain (outside the CDR3, taken from reference TRBV5-1 and TRBJ1-1): KAGVTQTPRYLIKTRGQQVTLSCSPISGHRSVSWYQQTPGQGLQFLFEYFSETQRNKGNFPGRFSGRQFSNSRSEMNVSTLELGDSALYLCASSWPAGGEAFFGQGTRLTVV.

The gene calls are TRBV6-1 and TRBJ1-2; no clear D gene. The CDR3 has 15 amino acids. V was cut by 0 bases and J by 1 base, with 9 bases left in between. Per germline, CDR1 MNHNS and CDR2 SASEGT. In nucleotides, the CDR3 is TGTGCCAGCAGTGAAGCGGGCAGGTTTAACTATGGCTACACCTTC. This encodes CASSEAGRFNYGYTF.

The genes are TRBV6-8 and TRBJ1-5; D unresolved. This CDR3 has 13 residues. Germline CDR1 is MNHGY and CDR2 is SAAAGT. Trimming shortened V by 1 base and J by 9 bases, and 10 bases separated the two germline ends. The CDR3 DNA reads as TGTGCCAGCAGTTACTTGGGGTACCGGCCCCAGCATTTT. Encoded protein: CASSYLGYRPQHF.

This chain joins TRBV24-1 and TRBJ2-7; 7 bases are a match to TRBD1. Trimming cost V 4 bases and J 2 bases; bases outside gene matches: 4. This CDR3 is 14 amino acids long. From germline, CDR1 is KGHDR and CDR2 SFDVKD. CDR3 region: CATSETGRTYEQYF. The CDR3 nucleotides are TGTGCCACCAGTGAGACAGGGAGAACCTACGAGCAGTACTTC.

The chain is built from TRBV5-1 and TRBJ1-1; TRBD1 matches at 7 bases. Germline V gene sequence: CDR1 SGHRS, CDR2 YFSETQ. The J segment lost 1 base and the V segment lost 4 bases, leaving 4 bases of the junction unmatched. The CDR3 runs to 14 residues. CDR3 bases: TGCGCCAGCAGCGGGGACAGCCGGAACACTGAAGCTTTCTTT. This translates into CASSGDSRNTEAFF.

V gene TRBV11-2 combines with J gene TRBJ2-7, with TRBD2 matching 8 bases. Germline V gene lookup returns CDR1 SGHAT and CDR2 FQNNGV. The CDR3 loop spans 15 amino acids. J lost 3 bases, V lost 7 bases, and 11 bases had no gene match. This CDR3 is CASIKAGALSYEQYF. Here the CDR3 DNA reads TGTGCCAGCATCAAAGCGGGGGCCCTGAGCTACGAGCAGTACTTC.

The rearrangement joins TRBV10-3 to TRBJ2-1, with 14 bases aligning to TRBD2. Trimming removed 8 bases from V and 4 bases from J; junction bases left unmatched: 7. The CDR3 has 16 residues. Per the germline V gene, CDR1 is ENHRY and CDR2 is SYGVKD. CDR3 bases: TGTGCCATCTCCAGGACTAGCGGGGGGACTTACAATGAGCAGTTCTTC. This gives the protein CAISRTSGGTYNEQFF.

The V call is TRBV3-1 (or the pseudogene TRBV3-2), the J call TRBJ2-7, with D hard to call. In germline, CDR1 is LGHDT, CDR2 YNNKEL (reference sequence). The CDR3 is made up of 14 amino acids. The ends were cut back, 0 bases at V and 6 bases at J, with 12 bases in the middle. The CDR3 nucleotides read TGTGCCAGCAGCCAAGACCCGGGCGTGTGCGAGCAGTACTTC. This gives the protein CASSQDPGVCEQYF.

This clone was recorded only once. The rearrangement uses TRBV9 and TRBJ2-1; no clear D gene. There are 15 residues in the CDR3. The germline V gene encodes CDR1 SGDLS and CDR2 YYNGEE. Deletions cut 0 bases from V and 0 bases from J, with 7 bases between. CDR3 sequence reads: CASSVERSSYNEQFF. As DNA, the CDR3 is TGTGCCAGCAGCGTAGAGAGGAGCTCCTACAATGAGCAGTTCTTC.

This clone is a singleton in its sample. The chain recombines TRBV5-4 with TRBJ2-5; D perhaps matches TRBD2 (6 bases). CDR3 length: 15 amino acids. Trimming cost V 0 bases and J 4 bases, with 13 bases left between them. Looked up from germline, CDR1 is SGHNT and CDR2 is YYREEE (reference sequence). This CDR3 reads CASSLVGAGAETQYF. The CDR3 coding sequence is TGTGCCAGCAGCTTGGTTGGAGCGGGTGCAGAGACCCAGTACTTC.

The V call is TRBV2, the J call TRBJ1-2, with 7 bases identical to TRBD1. The CDR3 spans 13 residues. The germline V gene has CDR1 SNHLY and CDR2 FYNNEI. V was clipped by 4 bases and J by 3 bases; unmatched bases: 2. The CDR3 coding sequence is TGTGCCAGCAGTGCAGGGGGGGACTATGGCTACACCTTC. Its translation: CASSAGGDYGYTF.

This clone appeared a few times. The rearrangement uses TRBV4-3 and TRBJ2-1; 9 bases fit TRBD2. Germline CDR1 reads LGHNA; CDR2 reads YSLEER. J was trimmed by 4 bases and V by 4 bases; bases with no gene match: 8. This CDR3 contains 16 residues. CDR3 residues: CASSLGLATRYNEQFF. The CDR3 bases are TGCGCCAGCAGCCTAGGACTAGCGACGAGATACAATGAGCAGTTCTTC.

The chain couples TRBV3-1 (or the pseudogene TRBV3-2) to TRBJ2-1; TRBD2 matches at 11 bases. J gave up 8 bases and V 4 bases, and 4 bases lay outside the gene matches. Germline V gene lookup returns CDR1 LGHDT and CDR2 YNNKEL (reference sequence). The length of the CDR3 is 14 residues. DNA of the CDR3: TGTGCCAGCAGCCTTAGCGGGAGGGGTGATGAGCAGTTCTTC. The encoded protein is CASSLSGRGDEQFF.

V usage is TRBV7-3 and J usage is TRBJ2-2, with D possibly TRBD2 on 6 matching bases. Germline loops: CDR1 SGHTA, CDR2 FQGTGA. This CDR3 region has 16 residues. The V end was cut by 1 base, the J end by 3 bases, with 12 bases between. CDR3 residues: CASSLMWGVDTGELFF. The CDR3 DNA reads as TGTGCCAGCAGCTTAATGTGGGGGGTCGACACCGGGGAGCTGTTTTTT.

This sequence joins TRBV27 and TRBJ1-2; D uncertain. The CDR3 consists of 13 residues. V lost 6 bases and J lost 0, with 8 bases in between. Germline CDR1 reads MNHEY; CDR2 reads SMNVEV (reference sequence). For the CDR3, the DNA is TGTGCCAGCAGCCAAAACCCTAACTATGGCTACACCTTC. It translates to CASSQNPNYGYTF.

This clone is medium-sized within its sample. Other DNA sequences in the sample encode the same CDR3. The chain employs TRBV24-1 and TRBJ1-2, with TRBD1 as a possible D gene (6 bases). Germline loops: CDR1 KGHDR, CDR2 SFDVKD. V lost 7 bases and J lost 3, with 14 bases in between. The CDR3 covers 14 residues. The chain's CDR3 is CATSPSTGYYGYTF. Written as DNA, the CDR3 is TGTGCCACCAGCCCCTCGACAGGATACTATGGCTACACCTTC.

The J gene is TRBJ1-1, the V gene TRBV7-9; D unclear. CDR3 length: 12 amino acids. Germline assignment: CDR1 SEHNR and CDR2 FQNEAQ (reference sequence). Between the trimmed V and J ends, which lost 5 bases and 3 bases, there was a span of 7 bases. For the CDR3, the DNA is TGTGCCAGCAGCGGAGGAGACACTGAAGCTTTCTTT. Protein product: CASSGGDTEAFF.

The rearrangement joins TRBV15 to TRBJ2-7, with a possible D match to TRBD1 (6 bases). The CDR3 spans 14 residues. V was pared by 1 base and J by 5 bases, with 12 bases between. Germline assignment: CDR1 LNHNV and CDR2 YYDKDF (reference sequence). The CDR3 nucleotides are TGTGCCACCAGCAGAGTCCCAGGGGTCCACGAGCAGTACTTC. It translates to CATSRVPGVHEQYF.

The V and J genes are TRBV14 and TRBJ1-6; 7 bases are a match to TRBD1. Germline trimming cut 4 bases from V and 14 bases from J; bases unmatched to any gene: 2. The CDR3 is made up of 11 amino acids. CDR1 is SGHDN, CDR2 FVKESK, per germline. The CDR3, as DNA: TGTGCCAGCAGCCCAGGGGGAACCCTCCACTTT. Amino acids: CASSPGGTLHF.

V usage is TRBV7-8 and J usage is TRBJ1-2; D unresolved. The germline V and J ends were trimmed by 0 bases and 6 bases, with 11 bases remaining between them. Germline V gene data show CDR1 as SGHVS and CDR2 as FQNEAQ. There are 14 residues in the CDR3. CDR3 region: CASSLASGIHGYTF. The DNA of the CDR3 is TGTGCCAGCAGCTTAGCGTCGGGGATCCATGGCTACACCTTC.

The V call is TRBV24-1, the J call TRBJ1-4, with 9 positions matching TRBD1. CDR1 and CDR2 (germline): KGHDR, SFDVKD. After removal of 1 base from V and 8 bases from J, the junction contained 4 bases not matched to a gene. This CDR3 contains 15 residues. CDR3 coding DNA: TGTGCCACCAGTGATTTCCGGACAGGGGAGGAAAAACTGTTTTTT. Translation gives CATSDFRTGEEKLFF.

The chain links TRBV4-1 to TRBJ2-2; D possibly corresponds to TRBD1 (5 bases). The V end was cut by 1 base, the J end by 4 bases, with 10 bases between. The CDR3 totals 15 residues. From germline, CDR1 is MGHRA and CDR2 YSYEKL. The CDR3 region has the DNA TGCGCCAGCAGCCAAGGGATAAGGGGCACCGGGGAGCTGTTTTTT. Its protein product is CASSQGIRGTGELFF.

The chain combines TRBV28 with TRBJ2-5; possible D gene TRBD2, 5 bases. Trimming pared 7 bases from V and 4 bases from J, leaving 19 bases between. This CDR3 is 15 amino acids long. Germline V lookup: CDR1 MDHEN, CDR2 SYDVKM. Written as DNA, the CDR3 is TGTGCCAGCACCAAAAGGCGATGGGAGTTAGAGACCCAGTACTTC. Its translation is CASTKRRWELETQYF.

The V gene is TRBV7-2, the J gene TRBJ2-7, with 11 bases that match TRBD2. The J segment lost 5 bases and the V segment lost 1 base, leaving 4 bases of the junction unmatched. The CDR3 contains 15 residues. The germline CDR1 and CDR2 sequences are SGHTA and FQGNSA. DNA of the CDR3: TGTGCCAGCAGCTTAGTAGGACTAGCGGGCCACGAGCAGTACTTC. The encoded protein is CASSLVGLAGHEQYF.

This clone came up once. V and J are TRBV30 and TRBJ1-2; unclear D gene. Trimming removed 0 bases at V and 10 bases at J, with 12 bases between. The CDR3 is 12 amino acids. CDR1 and CDR2 (germline): GTSNPN, SVGIG (reference sequence). The CDR3 region is CAWSVMRLLYTF. The CDR3 DNA is TGTGCCTGGAGTGTAATGAGACTCCTCTACACCTTC.

The chain carries TRBV18 and TRBJ2-2; D might be TRBD2 (6 bases). Germline CDR1 and CDR2: KGHSH and LQKENI. The V end lost 3 bases, the J end lost 3 bases, and 8 bases lay between the germline ends. The CDR3 loop spans 14 amino acids. CDR3 nucleotides: TGTGCCAGCTCACCGGGACTCGACACCGGGGAGCTGTTTTTT. Protein product: CASSPGLDTGELFF.

This chain uses TRBV7-2 with TRBJ2-2; D not certain. The CDR3 sequence is 14 residues long. V was pared by 5 bases and J by 6 bases, with 13 bases between. Looked up from germline, CDR1 is SGHTA and CDR2 is FQGNSA. This chain's CDR3 is CASSRWNGAGELFF. The CDR3 nucleotides are TGTGCCAGCAGCCGTTGGAACGGAGCCGGGGAGCTGTTTTTT. Complete variable domain (other parts from reference TRBV7-2 and TRBJ2-2): GAGVSQSPSNKVTEKGKDVELRCDPISGHTALYWYRQSLGQGLEFLIYFQGNSAPDKSGLPSDRFSAERTGGSVSTLTIQRTQQEDSAVYLCASSRWNGAGELFFGEGSRLTVL.

The rearrangement uses TRBV2 and TRBJ1-6; D is uncertain. V lost 5 bases, J lost 11 bases, and 4 bases lay in between. In germline, CDR1 is SNHLY, CDR2 FYNNEI. CDR3 length equals 10 residues. CDR3 sequence: CASSQAPLHF. CDR3 bases: TGTGCCAGCAGTCAGGCACCCCTCCACTTT.

V and J are TRBV6-5 and TRBJ2-7; 7 nucleotides agree with TRBD1. The CDR3 totals 13 residues. Germline values: CDR1 MNHEY, CDR2 SVGAGI. V trimming: 8 bases; J trimming: 0 bases; junction bases outside the gene matches: 4. The CDR3 here is CASGTAISYEQYF. Written as DNA, the CDR3 is TGTGCCAGCGGGACAGCAATCTCCTACGAGCAGTACTTC.

The V and J genes are TRBV7-2 and TRBJ2-1; TRBD2 matches 8 bases. Per germline, CDR1 SGHTA and CDR2 FQGNSA. V was pared by 3 bases and J by 3 bases, with 4 bases of the junction left unmatched. This CDR3 is 15 amino acids long. CDR3 in DNA: TGTGCCAGCAGCTTCCAGCGGGGGTACTACAATGAGCAGTTCTTC. Its protein is CASSFQRGYYNEQFF. Full variable domain (rest looked up from reference TRBV7-2 and TRBJ2-1): GAGVSQSPSNKVTEKGKDVELRCDPISGHTALYWYRQSLGQGLEFLIYFQGNSAPDKSGLPSDRFSAERTGGSVSTLTIQRTQQEDSAVYLCASSFQRGYYNEQFFGPGTRLTVL.